This is a list of T cell receptor beta chains from one sample in a study of vaccination and CD4 T cells after COVID-19. TCRdb processed the PCR reads anew with MiXCR; each CDR3 protein has one entry. The sample lists 15,000 to 20,000 distinct CDR3 sequences, over 50% occurring once. Their target antigens are unknown. This specimen was CD4+ T cells from blood, cultured in vitro, taken about 7 months after SARS-CoV-2 vaccination. These receptors originate from a human donor who had recovered from COVID-19. Each CDR3 is given with its conserved first and last residue. The order of the fields is CDR3 length, D gene, J gene, V gene, clone size, CDR3 DNA, CDR3 protein. D genes are given only for firm matches. Clone size is shown for a subset of rows, as once, few, many or a class of expanded clone.

len: 14
d_gene: -
j_gene: TRBJ1-2
v_gene: TRBV25-1
abundance: few
CDR3nt: TGTGCCAGCAGTGAATTCGGACTGGACTATGGCTACACCTTC
CDR3aa: CASSEFGLDYGYTF

len: 16
d_gene: -
j_gene: TRBJ2-5
v_gene: TRBV5-3
abundance: -
CDR3nt: TGTGCCAGAAGCTTGGCGTGCGTGGCAGACCAAGAGACCCAGTACTTC
CDR3aa: CARSLACVADQETQYF

len: 17
d_gene: TRBD2
j_gene: TRBJ2-3
v_gene: TRBV11-3
abundance: -
CDR3nt: TGTGCCAGCAGCCCCGGAGCGGGGGCGACTAGCACAGATACGCAGTATTTT
CDR3aa: CASSPGAGATSTDTQYF

len: 15
d_gene: TRBD1
j_gene: TRBJ1-3
v_gene: TRBV6-1
abundance: -
CDR3nt: TGTGCCAGCAGCCAGGGGGGGACAGGGGGAAACACCATATATTTT
CDR3aa: CASSQGGTGGNTIYF

len: 13
d_gene: -
j_gene: TRBJ1-1
v_gene: TRBV10-3
abundance: few
CDR3nt: TGTGCCATCAGTGAGTCGCACGGCGCTGAAGCTTTCTTT
CDR3aa: CAISESHGAEAFF

len: 14
d_gene: TRBD1
j_gene: TRBJ2-7
v_gene: TRBV20-1
abundance: -
CDR3nt: TGCAGTGCTAGGGACCTACAGGGGAACTACGAGCAGTACTTC
CDR3aa: CSARDLQGNYEQYF

len: 16
d_gene: TRBD2
j_gene: TRBJ2-1
v_gene: TRBV19
abundance: -
CDR3nt: TGTGCCAGTAGTATCCCTGGCGGGGGGGCGGCCAATGAGCAGTTCTTC
CDR3aa: CASSIPGGGAANEQFF

len: 16
d_gene: TRBD1
j_gene: TRBJ2-2
v_gene: TRBV5-1
abundance: -
CDR3nt: TGCGCCAGCAGCTTGCTACCGGGACAGGACACCGGGGAGCTGTTTTTT
CDR3aa: CASSLLPGQDTGELFF

len: 15
d_gene: -
j_gene: TRBJ2-1
v_gene: TRBV7-4
abundance: few
CDR3nt: TGTGCCAGCAGCTCCGGGACCCCCGGGGAGAATGAGCAGTTCTTC
CDR3aa: CASSSGTPGENEQFF

len: 15
d_gene: -
j_gene: TRBJ2-7
v_gene: TRBV7-3
abundance: -
CDR3nt: TGTGCCAGCAGCCGATCGACAGGAAGCTCCTACGAGCAGTACTTC
CDR3aa: CASSRSTGSSYEQYF

len: 14
d_gene: -
j_gene: TRBJ1-1
v_gene: TRBV7-3
abundance: -
CDR3nt: TGTGCCAGCAGCTTAACGGGGGCGGACACTGAAGCTTTCTTT
CDR3aa: CASSLTGADTEAFF

len: 13
d_gene: -
j_gene: TRBJ2-3
v_gene: TRBV7-8
abundance: -
CDR3nt: TGTGCCAGCAGCTTAGGGGTCACAGATACGCAGTATTTT
CDR3aa: CASSLGVTDTQYF

len: 19
d_gene: TRBD2
j_gene: TRBJ2-3
v_gene: TRBV19
abundance: -
CDR3nt: TGTGCCAGTAGTACGCGTTCGATGGGGTCTAGCGGCCCTACAGATACGCAGTATTTT
CDR3aa: CASSTRSMGSSGPTDTQYF

len: 14
d_gene: -
j_gene: TRBJ1-4
v_gene: TRBV6-5
abundance: -
CDR3nt: TGTGCCAGCAGTTACTCCCACCGAGTTGAAAAACTGTTTTTT
CDR3aa: CASSYSHRVEKLFF

len: 15
d_gene: -
j_gene: TRBJ2-7
v_gene: TRBV7-2
abundance: few
CDR3nt: TGTGCCAGCAGCCCCCTCTTGGGCTACTCCTACGAGCAGTACTTC
CDR3aa: CASSPLLGYSYEQYF

len: 14
d_gene: -
j_gene: TRBJ2-3
v_gene: TRBV19
abundance: few
CDR3nt: TGTGCCAGTAGCGGGCCTGCAGGGACAGATACGCAGTATTTT
CDR3aa: CASSGPAGTDTQYF

len: 13
d_gene: -
j_gene: TRBJ2-7
v_gene: TRBV7-8
abundance: once
CDR3nt: TGTGCCAGCAGCTTACAGCTAGCCTACGAGCAGTACTTC
CDR3aa: CASSLQLAYEQYF

len: 16
d_gene: -
j_gene: TRBJ2-1
v_gene: TRBV7-6
abundance: few
CDR3nt: TGTGCCAGCAGCAAGCGATTAGATCTCCCATACAATGAGCAGTTCTTC
CDR3aa: CASSKRLDLPYNEQFF

len: 13
d_gene: -
j_gene: TRBJ2-1
v_gene: TRBV7-8
abundance: few
CDR3nt: TGTGCCAGCAGCTTAGGGTTTTACAATGAGCAGTTCTTC
CDR3aa: CASSLGFYNEQFF

len: 11
d_gene: -
j_gene: TRBJ1-1
v_gene: TRBV19
abundance: -
CDR3nt: TGTGCCAGTTTTACCCACACTGAAGCTTTCTTT
CDR3aa: CASFTHTEAFF

len: 15
d_gene: -
j_gene: TRBJ2-3
v_gene: TRBV6-2/TRBV6-3
abundance: once
CDR3nt: TGTGCCAGCAGCTCAGGGCGGGCGGGCACAGATACGCAGTATTTT
CDR3aa: CASSSGRAGTDTQYF

len: 15
d_gene: -
j_gene: TRBJ1-1
v_gene: TRBV20-1
abundance: -
CDR3nt: TGCAGTGCTAGAGAATCCGGTCTGGTAGGGGCTGAAGCTTTCTTT
CDR3aa: CSARESGLVGAEAFF

len: 16
d_gene: -
j_gene: TRBJ2-5
v_gene: TRBV7-2
abundance: -
CDR3nt: TGTGCCAGCAGCTTAGTGGGTGCGTCTAGCTGGGAGACCCAGTACTTC
CDR3aa: CASSLVGASSWETQYF

len: 13
d_gene: -
j_gene: TRBJ2-7
v_gene: TRBV7-3
abundance: -
CDR3nt: TGTGCCAGCAGCCCAGGGCCCTCCCAGGGGCAGTACTTC
CDR3aa: CASSPGPSQGQYF

len: 14
d_gene: -
j_gene: TRBJ2-2
v_gene: TRBV4-1
abundance: few
CDR3nt: TGCGCCAGCAGCCAAGATCTGGGGGCCGGGGAGCTGTTTTTT
CDR3aa: CASSQDLGAGELFF

len: 15
d_gene: TRBD2
j_gene: TRBJ2-7
v_gene: TRBV6-1
abundance: -
CDR3nt: TGTGCCAGCAGTGACCAACTAGCGGGAGGCTACGAGCAGTACTTC
CDR3aa: CASSDQLAGGYEQYF

len: 14
d_gene: TRBD2
j_gene: TRBJ2-5
v_gene: TRBV20-1
abundance: few
CDR3nt: TGCAGTGCTAGATACCACTGGGAGGGGGAGACCCAGTACTTC
CDR3aa: CSARYHWEGETQYF

len: 16
d_gene: -
j_gene: TRBJ1-1
v_gene: TRBV7-3
abundance: -
CDR3nt: TGTGCCAGCAGCTTAAACCCGCGGGGGGCGCACACTGAAGCTTTCTTT
CDR3aa: CASSLNPRGAHTEAFF

len: 13
d_gene: TRBD1
j_gene: TRBJ1-1
v_gene: TRBV20-1
abundance: -
CDR3nt: TGCAGTGCTCCGAACAGGGGGAGGGCTGAAGCTTTCTTT
CDR3aa: CSAPNRGRAEAFF

len: 17
d_gene: TRBD1
j_gene: TRBJ1-5
v_gene: TRBV27
abundance: -
CDR3nt: TGTGCCAGCAGTTTATCGGGGGGGACAGGGCCGGATCAGCCCCAGCATTTT
CDR3aa: CASSLSGGTGPDQPQHF

len: 14
d_gene: -
j_gene: TRBJ2-7
v_gene: TRBV7-3
abundance: once
CDR3nt: TGTGCCAGCCTGGGGCGGGCCCCGAACTACGAGCAGTACTTC
CDR3aa: CASLGRAPNYEQYF

len: 16
d_gene: -
j_gene: TRBJ2-2
v_gene: TRBV7-2
abundance: -
CDR3nt: TGTGCCAGCAGCTCCCCGACAAGTCCACTAACCGGGGAGCTGTTTTTT
CDR3aa: CASSSPTSPLTGELFF

len: 15
d_gene: TRBD2
j_gene: TRBJ2-5
v_gene: TRBV6-1
abundance: few
CDR3nt: TGTGCCAGCAGGGGACTAGCGGGGATAGTAGAGACCCAGTACTTC
CDR3aa: CASRGLAGIVETQYF

len: 16
d_gene: TRBD2
j_gene: TRBJ2-3
v_gene: TRBV11-3
abundance: -
CDR3nt: TGTGCCAGCAGCTTAGCAGGCGGGAGGGCCCCAGATACGCAGTATTTT
CDR3aa: CASSLAGGRAPDTQYF

len: 16
d_gene: -
j_gene: TRBJ1-2
v_gene: TRBV20-1
abundance: -
CDR3nt: TGCAGTGCTAGAGTGGGGGGGACCGCGAGTAACTATGGCTACACCTTC
CDR3aa: CSARVGGTASNYGYTF

len: 12
d_gene: -
j_gene: TRBJ2-5
v_gene: TRBV19
abundance: few
CDR3nt: TGTGCCAGTAGTCCTAGCGTCGGGACCCAGTACTTC
CDR3aa: CASSPSVGTQYF

len: 18
d_gene: -
j_gene: TRBJ2-7
v_gene: TRBV7-2
abundance: -
CDR3nt: TGTGCCAGCAGTCAGGGGTATACGTCGCAGGGCTTTCCGACCGAGCAGTACTTC
CDR3aa: CASSQGYTSQGFPTEQYF

len: 15
d_gene: -
j_gene: TRBJ1-1
v_gene: TRBV19
abundance: -
CDR3nt: TGTGCCAGTAGTCCTAACAGGAGACCAACTTCCCGGGCTCTCTTT
CDR3aa: CASSPNRRPTSRALF

len: 15
d_gene: TRBD1
j_gene: TRBJ1-1
v_gene: TRBV6-4
abundance: medium-sized
CDR3nt: TGTGCCAGCAGTGACTCATCAGGGGGCTACACTGAAGCTTTCTTT
CDR3aa: CASSDSSGGYTEAFF

len: 13
d_gene: -
j_gene: TRBJ1-1
v_gene: TRBV12-3/TRBV12-4
abundance: -
CDR3nt: TGTGCCAGCAGCGTGGTGGGGAACACTGAAGCTTTCTTT
CDR3aa: CASSVVGNTEAFF

len: 14
d_gene: -
j_gene: TRBJ1-1
v_gene: TRBV27
abundance: -
CDR3nt: TGTGCCAGCAGTTTACTGGGAATGCACACTGAAGCTTTCTTT
CDR3aa: CASSLLGMHTEAFF

len: 12
d_gene: -
j_gene: TRBJ2-1
v_gene: TRBV7-9
abundance: -
CDR3nt: TGTGCCAGCCAGGACCGGACGAATGAGCAGTTCTTC
CDR3aa: CASQDRTNEQFF

len: 13
d_gene: -
j_gene: TRBJ1-1
v_gene: TRBV20-1
abundance: -
CDR3nt: TGCAGTGCTCCCCCGAGACAGAGAGCTGAAGCTTTCTTT
CDR3aa: CSAPPRQRAEAFF

len: 15
d_gene: -
j_gene: TRBJ2-5
v_gene: TRBV5-4
abundance: -
CDR3nt: TGTGCCAGCAGCTTAGATCAGGGGCCGCAAGAGACCCAGTACTTC
CDR3aa: CASSLDQGPQETQYF

len: 15
d_gene: TRBD1
j_gene: TRBJ1-1
v_gene: TRBV7-2
abundance: once
CDR3nt: TGTGCCAGCAGCTTACTAGGGACAGGGAACATTGAAGCTTTCTTT
CDR3aa: CASSLLGTGNIEAFF

len: 15
d_gene: TRBD2
j_gene: TRBJ2-1
v_gene: TRBV20-1
abundance: few
CDR3nt: TGCAGTGCCCTCTCCGGGCTAGCGGGAGTCAATGAGCAGTTCTTC
CDR3aa: CSALSGLAGVNEQFF

len: 15
d_gene: TRBD2
j_gene: TRBJ2-1
v_gene: TRBV7-3
abundance: few
CDR3nt: TGTGCCAGCAGCTCGGGACTAGCGGGAGGTAATGAGCAGTTCTTC
CDR3aa: CASSSGLAGGNEQFF

len: 15
d_gene: TRBD1
j_gene: TRBJ1-1
v_gene: TRBV20-1
abundance: once
CDR3nt: TGCAGTGCTAGAGACACAGGGGGCTCTGGAACTGAAGCTTTCTTT
CDR3aa: CSARDTGGSGTEAFF

len: 16
d_gene: -
j_gene: TRBJ1-5
v_gene: TRBV7-2
abundance: few
CDR3nt: TGTGCCAGCAGCTTCATGGGGCCAGGGGGCAATCAGCCCCAGCATTTT
CDR3aa: CASSFMGPGGNQPQHF